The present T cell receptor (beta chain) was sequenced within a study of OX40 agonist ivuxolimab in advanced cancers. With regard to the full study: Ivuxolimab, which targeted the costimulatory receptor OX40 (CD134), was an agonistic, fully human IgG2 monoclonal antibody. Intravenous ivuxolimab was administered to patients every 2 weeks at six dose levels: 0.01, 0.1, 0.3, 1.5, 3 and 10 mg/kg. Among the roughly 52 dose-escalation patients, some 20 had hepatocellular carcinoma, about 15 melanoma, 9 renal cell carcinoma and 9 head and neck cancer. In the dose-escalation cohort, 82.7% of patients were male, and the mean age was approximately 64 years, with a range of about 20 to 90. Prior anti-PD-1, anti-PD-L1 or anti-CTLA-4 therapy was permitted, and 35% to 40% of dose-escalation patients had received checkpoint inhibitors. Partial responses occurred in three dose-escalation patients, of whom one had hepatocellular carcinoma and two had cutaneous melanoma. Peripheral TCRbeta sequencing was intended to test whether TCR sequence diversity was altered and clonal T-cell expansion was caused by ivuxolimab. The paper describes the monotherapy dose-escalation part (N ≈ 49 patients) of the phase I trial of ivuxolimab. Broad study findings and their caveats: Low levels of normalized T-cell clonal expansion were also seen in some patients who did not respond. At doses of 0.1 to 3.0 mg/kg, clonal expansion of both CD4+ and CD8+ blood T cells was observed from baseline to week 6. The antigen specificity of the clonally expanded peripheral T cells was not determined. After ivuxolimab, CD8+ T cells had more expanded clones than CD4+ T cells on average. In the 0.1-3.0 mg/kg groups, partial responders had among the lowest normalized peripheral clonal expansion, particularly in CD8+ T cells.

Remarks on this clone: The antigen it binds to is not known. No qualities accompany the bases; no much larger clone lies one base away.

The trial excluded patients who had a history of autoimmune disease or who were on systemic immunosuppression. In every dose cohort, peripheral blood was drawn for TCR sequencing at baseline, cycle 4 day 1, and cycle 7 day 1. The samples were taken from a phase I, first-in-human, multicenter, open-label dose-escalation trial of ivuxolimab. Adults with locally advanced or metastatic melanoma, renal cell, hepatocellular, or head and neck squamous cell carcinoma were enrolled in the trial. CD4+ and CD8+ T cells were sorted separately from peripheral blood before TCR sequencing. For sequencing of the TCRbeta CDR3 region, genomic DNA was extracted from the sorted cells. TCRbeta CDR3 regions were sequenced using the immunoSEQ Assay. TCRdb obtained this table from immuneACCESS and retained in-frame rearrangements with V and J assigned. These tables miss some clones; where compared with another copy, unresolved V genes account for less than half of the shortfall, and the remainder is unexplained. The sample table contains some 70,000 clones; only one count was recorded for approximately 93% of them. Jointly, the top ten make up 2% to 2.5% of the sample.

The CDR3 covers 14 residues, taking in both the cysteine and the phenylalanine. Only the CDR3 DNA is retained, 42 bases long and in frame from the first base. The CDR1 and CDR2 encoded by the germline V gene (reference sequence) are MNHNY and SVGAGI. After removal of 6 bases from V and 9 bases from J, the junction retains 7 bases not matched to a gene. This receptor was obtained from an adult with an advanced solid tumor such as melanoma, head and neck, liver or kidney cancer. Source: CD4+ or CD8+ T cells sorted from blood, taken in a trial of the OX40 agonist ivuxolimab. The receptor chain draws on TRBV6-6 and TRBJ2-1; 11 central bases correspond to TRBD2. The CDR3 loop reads CASRTIGTSGEQFF. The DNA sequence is TGTGCCAGCAGGACTATTGGGACTAGCGGTGAGCAGTTCTTC.